The TCR beta chain under discussion was sequenced for a study of blood T cell repertoires in COVID-19. Across the study: There were acute and convalescent COVID-19 samples, and they came from the United States, Italy and Spain. T cells, B-cell-depleted T cells, or PBMCs supplied cDNA or gDNA.

Germline values: CDR1 LNHNV, CDR2 YYDKDF (reference sequence). This CDR3 region has 17 residues. V gave up 2 bases and J gave up 4 bases; unmatched junction bases: 10. Authors' analysis steps: Nucleated cell counts were estimated from reference gene primer amplification. Method: immunoSEQ multiplex PCR; TCRdb's copy keeps in-frame clones and lacks some. D and trimming come from the DNA, and the V and J calls and clone size come from that table. The table records about 150,000 clones, around 85% of them present only once. The receptor's source is a woman between 65 and 79 years old with acute or convalescent COVID-19. The sample comprised peripheral blood. The chain is built from TRBV15 and TRBJ2-3; 9 positions agree with TRBD2. CDR3 amino acids: CATSRKVSGSRADTQYF. As DNA, the CDR3 is TGTGCCACCAGCAGAAAAGTTAGCGGGAGCAGGGCAGATACGCAGTATTTT.